This is a list of T cell receptor beta chains from one sample in a study of cytomegalovirus exposure and HLA in healthy donors. Sequencing used immunoSEQ multiplex PCR; TCRdb keeps in-frame clones, though not all of them. The table includes some 200,000 clones, 79% detected once. The sequenced material came from PBMCs. These receptors originate from a girl aged 10 to 17 in good health and CMV-seropositive. Both conserved end residues are part of each CDR3. The D gene is left open where the match is weak. Clone size is not always given. Where it is, it says once, few, many or a class for expanded clones.

TRBJ1-1 TRBV5-1 . TRBD1 TGCGCCAGCGCGACAGGGAACGTAATGAACACTGAAGCTTTCTTT CASATGNVMNTEAFF
TRBJ1-1 TRBV19 . . TGTGCCAGTAGTACCCGACCCAGGGGCACTGAAGCTTTCTTT CASSTRPRGTEAFF
TRBJ1-5 TRBV6-5 . . TGTGCCAGCAGACCCCAGGGAAATCAGCCCCAGCATTTT CASRPQGNQPQHF
TRBJ1-2 TRBV4-3 . . TGCGCCAGCAGCCCTCAAGGCCAGGGGCCCAACTATGGCTACACCTTC CASSPQGQGPNYGYTF
TRBJ2-2 TRBV7-9 . TRBD2 TGTGCCAGCAGGACCCTCGGACTAGCGGGGGTCGGGGAGCTGTTTTTT CASRTLGLAGVGELFF
TRBJ1-2 TRBV19 . . TGTGCCAGTACGACCCCCGGGGATGGCTACACCTTC CASTTPGDGYTF
TRBJ2-5 TRBV5-4 . TRBD2 TGTGCCAGCAGCTTCGAACTAGCGGGTAGACAAGAGACCCAGTACTTC CASSFELAGRQETQYF
TRBJ1-2 TRBV28 . . TGTGCCAGCACCTACCGACCCGGACTGAACTATGGCTACACCTTC CASTYRPGLNYGYTF
TRBJ2-3 TRBV7-2 . TRBD2 TGTGCCAGCAGCTTAGTAGCGGGGGGGGCAGATACGCAGTATTTT CASSLVAGGADTQYF
TRBJ1-2 TRBV2 . . TGTGCCAGCAGTCCCCAAGTAGACTATGGCTACACCTTC CASSPQVDYGYTF
TRBJ1-1 TRBV30 . TRBD1 TGTGCCTGGAGTTCCGGGACAGGGAACACTGAAGCTTTCTTT CAWSSGTGNTEAFF
TRBJ1-1 TRBV4-3 . . TGCGCCAGCAGCCAGGGGAGCGGGGCTAACACTGAAGCTTTCTTT CASSQGSGANTEAFF
TRBJ2-1 TRBV7-2 . . TGTGCCAGCAGCTCGAGTGTTGAGCAGTTCTTC CASSSSVEQFF
TRBJ1-4 TRBV9 . TRBD1 TGTGCCAGCAGCCCTACGGGACAGGGGGGAAAACTGTTTTTT CASSPTGQGGKLFF
TRBJ2-7 TRBV11-3 few . TGTGCCAGCAGCTCCGAACAGGGCGAGGAGCAGTACTTC CASSSEQGEEQYF
TRBJ1-1 TRBV6-1 . TRBD1 TGTGCCAGCAGTGAAACAGGGGGCGCCGGGTCTGAAGCTTTCTTT CASSETGGAGSEAFF
TRBJ2-2 TRBV19 once TRBD1 TGTGCCAGTAGCCGCCGATCTCCGACCGGGACAGCCGGCGGGGAGCTGTTTTTT CASSRRSPTGTAGGELFF
TRBJ2-3 TRBV4-1 . . TGCGCCAGCAGCAACCAGTACACAGATACGCAGTATTTT CASSNQYTDTQYF
TRBJ2-7 TRBV19 . TRBD2 TGTGCCAGTACGACGGCGGGGGGGCCGTACGAGCAGTACTTC CASTTAGGPYEQYF
TRBJ2-7 TRBV7-9 . TRBD1 TGTGCCAGCAGCCTGGACAGGGGGGGGAAGGAATACGAGCAGTACTTC CASSLDRGGKEYEQYF
TRBJ2-5 TRBV4-1 . TRBD2 TGCGCCAGCAGCCAAGAACTCCTAGCGGGGGGAGGAGAGACCCAGTACTTC CASSQELLAGGGETQYF
TRBJ1-2 TRBV7-9 . TRBD1 TGTGCCAGCAGCCGACAAACTACAGGGGGTGAGAATGGCTACACCTTC CASSRQTTGGENGYTF
TRBJ1-5 TRBV2 many . TGTGCCAGCAGTCAGTACAGTTATAGCAATCAGCCCCAGCATTTT CASSQYSYSNQPQHF
TRBJ1-1 TRBV6-6 few . TGTGCCAGCAGAGAGGGCCCTGAAGCTTTCTTT CASREGPEAFF
TRBJ2-7 TRBV29-1 . TRBD1 TGCAGCGTTGGTTACCGGGACAGGGAGGTTTACCGCGAGCAGTACTTC CSVGYRDREVYREQYF
TRBJ1-3 TRBV21-1 . . TGTGCCAGCAGCAGACAGGTCTCGAGCTCTGGAAACACCATATATTTT CASSRQVSSSGNTIYF
TRBJ2-1 TRBV4-1 . . TGCGCCAGCAGCCAAGGCTGGTTTGTGGAGGTGGGGAATGAGCAGTTCTTC CASSQGWFVEVGNEQFF
TRBJ1-5 TRBV25-1 . . TGTGCCAGCCTAATCCAGCCCCAGCATTTT CASLIQPQHF
TRBJ1-3 TRBV21-1 once . TGTGCCAGCAGCAAAGAGGGACAGGGGAGAGGAAACACCATATATTTT CASSKEGQGRGNTIYF
TRBJ1-5 TRBV6-5 . . TGTGCCAGCAGTTACCACCGGGACAATCAGCCCCAGCATTTT CASSYHRDNQPQHF
TRBJ2-5 TRBV5-6 . . TGTGCCAGCCGTTACCGGGACTCTTCCCACCAAGAGACCCAGTACTTC CASRYRDSSHQETQYF
TRBJ2-2 TRBV7-8 . TRBD2 TGTGCCAGCAGCTTAGGCGAGCGGGGGGGCTCACCGAACACCGGGGAGCTGTTTTTT CASSLGERGGSPNTGELFF
TRBJ1-1 TRBV6-1 . . TGTGCCAGCAGTGAACAGAGGGTCGCGAACACTGAAGCTTTCTTT CASSEQRVANTEAFF